This T cell receptor (beta chain) comes out of a study of T cell responses to AZD1222 COVID-19 vaccine. Details on this clone: What it recognizes is unknown.

The method was immunoSEQ multiplex PCR; TCRdb's version includes in-frame clones alone and lacks a portion of them. In the table there are approximately 99,000 clones, approximately 90% of which are singletons. This CDR3 region has 15 residues. Germline-derived CDR1 and CDR2 are SGHTA and FQGNSA. Deletions cut 2 bases from V and 9 bases from J, with 17 bases between. Overall study findings and caveats: No repertoire was sampled before or during the peak T cell response, only after it.

Sequencing was performed on peripheral blood, taken 28 days after the second AZD1222 dose. The chain couples TRBV7-2 to TRBJ2-1; D is possibly TRBD2 (6 bases). This TCR derives from an adult who received the AZD1222 COVID-19 vaccine. CDR3 in DNA: TGTGCCAGCAGCTTACCCGGACTACGCCTGGGTGAGCAGTTCTTC. Protein product: CASSLPGLRLGEQFF.